This T cell receptor beta chain was identified during a study of blood T cell repertoires in COVID-19. Only in-frame clones appear in the TCRdb table, and some are missing; sequencing was by immunoSEQ multiplex PCR. The sample contains approximately 270,000 clones, 84% of which appear only once. Germline trimming cut 2 bases from V and 4 bases from J; bases unmatched to any gene: 9. This CDR3 spans 18 amino acids. Germline values: CDR1 LGHNA, CDR2 YNFKEQ. The sequencing sample was made of peripheral blood. This chain links TRBV4-2 with TRBJ2-2, with 11 bases aligning to TRBD2. The sequence derives from a person in their 70s with COVID-19, enrolled during active disease. In DNA, the CDR3 is TGTGCCAGCAGCCAATCCGGTATAGCGGGAGGGCCCACCGGGGAGCTGTTTTTT. Translation gives CASSQSGIAGGPTGELFF.